Following are 32 T cell receptor beta chains from one sample sequenced in a study of blood T cell repertoires in COVID-19. The data were produced by immunoSEQ multiplex PCR, yet TCRdb's version contains in-frame clones alone and is incomplete. The sample includes roughly 66,000 clones, about 91% of them seen just once. The specimen sequenced was peripheral blood. These receptors were obtained from a human donor in a cohort sampled during active COVID-19.

The chain has TRBV6-5 and TRBJ1-4; D not resolved. With 8 bases removed from V and 0 bases from J, the gap between germline ends came to 10 bases. This CDR3 has 14 amino acids. Per germline, CDR1 MNHEY and CDR2 SVGAGI. As DNA, the CDR3 is TGTGCCAGCGCTGATTTAGCAACTAATGAAAAACTGTTTTTT. The encoded protein is CASADLATNEKLFF.

The rearrangement links TRBV19 to TRBJ1-1; 11 bases map to TRBD1. The junction had 8 bases not matched to a gene; V was cut back by 4 bases and J by 4 bases. CDR1 is LNHDA, CDR2 SQIVND, per germline (reference sequence). This CDR3 contains 16 residues. CDR3 in amino acids: CASSKGTGGVSTEAFF. Written as DNA, the CDR3 is TGTGCCAGTAGTAAGGGGACAGGGGGAGTCAGCACTGAAGCTTTCTTT.

V and J are TRBV24-1 and TRBJ2-3; 12 positions agree with TRBD2. Germline V CDR1 and CDR2: KGHDR, SFDVKD. With V trimmed by 3 bases and J by 3 bases, 3 bases remained unmatched. The CDR3 has 16 residues. The CDR3 region is CATSDGLAGKTDTQYF. CDR3 in DNA: TGTGCCACCAGTGATGGACTAGCGGGAAAGACAGATACGCAGTATTTT.

The V and J genes are TRBV4-3 and TRBJ1-5; TRBD1 agrees at 8 bases. V lost 4 bases and J lost 7; bases outside the gene matches: 9. This CDR3 has 15 amino acids. In germline, CDR1 is LGHNA, CDR2 YSLEER. DNA of the CDR3: TGCGCCAGCAGCCTTCATTCGACAGGGGACCAGCCCCAGCATTTT. Protein product: CASSLHSTGDQPQHF.

The chain has TRBV7-2 and TRBJ1-4; 7 nucleotides match TRBD1. The CDR3 has 15 residues. From germline, CDR1 is SGHTA and CDR2 FQGNSA. V lost 5 bases, J lost 6 bases, and 9 bases stayed unmatched. CDR3 bases: TGTGCCAGCAGCCCCCTCCAGGGGGTTCATGAAAAACTGTTTTTT. It is translated as CASSPLQGVHEKLFF. The entire variable domain, with the rest obtained from reference TRBV7-2 and TRBJ1-4, is as follows: GAGVSQSPSNKVTEKGKDVELRCDPISGHTALYWYRQSLGQGLEFLIYFQGNSAPDKSGLPSDRFSAERTGGSVSTLTIQRTQQEDSAVYLCASSPLQGVHEKLFFGSGTQLSVL.

The chain has TRBV7-9 and TRBJ2-2; 14 bases align to TRBD2. This CDR3 is built from 16 residues. After removal of 3 bases from V and 5 bases from J, the junction contained 2 bases not matched to a gene. The germline gives CDR1 SEHNR, CDR2 FQNEAQ (reference sequence). In nucleotides, the CDR3 is TGTGCCAGCAGCTTGGGACTAGCGGGAGAAACCGGGGAGCTGTTTTTT. Its translation is CASSLGLAGETGELFF.

This chain connects TRBV6-4 to TRBJ2-1; 8 bases are shared with TRBD2. After removal of 6 bases from V and 6 bases from J, the junction contained 4 bases not matched to a gene. The length of the CDR3 is 13 residues. CDR1 and CDR2 (germline): MRHNA, SNTAGT. This chain's CDR3 is CASSATSGNEQFF. The CDR3 bases are TGTGCCAGCAGCGCAACTAGCGGCAATGAGCAGTTCTTC.

The rearrangement links TRBV7-2 to TRBJ2-3; possibly TRBD2 for D (6 bases). The CDR3 spans 17 residues. Between the trimmed V and J ends, which lost 1 base and 0 bases, there was a span of 14 bases. The germline V gene has CDR1 SGHTA and CDR2 FQGNSA. DNA for the CDR3: TGTGCCAGCAGCTTAGGGGCGCTAGCGCAAAGCACAGATACGCAGTATTTT. It translates to CASSLGALAQSTDTQYF.

The rearrangement uses TRBV7-2 and TRBJ1-1, with no clear D. Germline loops: CDR1 SGHTA, CDR2 FQGNSA. There are 18 residues in the CDR3. V lost 4 bases and J lost 1, with 22 bases in between. The CDR3 reads CASSSNLPSVAENTEAFF. The CDR3 DNA follows: TGTGCCAGCAGCTCTAACTTACCTAGTGTGGCAGAGAACACTGAAGCTTTCTTT.

V is TRBV9 and J is TRBJ1-6, with unresolved D. Trimming shortened V by 1 base and J by 7 bases, and 12 bases separated the two germline ends. The CDR3 is 15 residues long. Germline V lookup: CDR1 SGDLS, CDR2 YYNGEE. The CDR3 loop is CASSVSEVENSPLHF. As DNA, the CDR3 is TGTGCCAGCAGCGTATCCGAAGTAGAGAATTCACCCCTCCACTTT.

This chain uses TRBV3-1 (or the pseudogene TRBV3-2) with TRBJ2-1; 7 bases fit TRBD2. After removal of 0 bases from V and 5 bases from J, the junction contained 7 bases not matched to a gene. The germline gives CDR1 LGHDT, CDR2 YNNKEL (reference sequence). The CDR3 spans 16 residues. The CDR3 DNA sequence: TGTGCCAGCAGCCAAGATGCTATAGCGGGCCACAATGAGCAGTTCTTC. This gives the protein CASSQDAIAGHNEQFF.

The chain has TRBV6-5 and TRBJ2-7; TRBD1 aligns across 9 bases. J gave up 3 bases and V 6 bases, and 6 bases lay outside the gene matches. There are 14 residues in the CDR3. Germline V gene data show CDR1 as MNHEY and CDR2 as SVGAGI. Here the CDR3 DNA reads TGTGCCAGCAGGGGACAGGGCCCCCGCTACGAGCAGTACTTC. This gives the protein CASRGQGPRYEQYF.

The chain uses TRBV7-3 and TRBJ2-2, with TRBD2 matching 12 bases. V shed 5 bases and J 6 bases; nucleotides not matched to a gene: 7. This CDR3 region has 16 residues. Germline V gives CDR1 SGHTA, CDR2 FQGTGA. The CDR3 DNA sequence: TGTGCCAGCAGCCTGCTGACTAGCGGGAGTGCCGGGGAGCTGTTTTTT. It is translated as CASSLLTSGSAGELFF.

This clone was observed once. The chain combines TRBV11-3 with TRBJ2-2; TRBD1 matches 7 bases. V trimming: 5 bases; J trimming: 4 bases; junction bases outside the gene matches: 7. CDR1 is SGHNT, CDR2 YENEEA, per germline. This CDR3 spans 15 amino acids. The CDR3 DNA sequence: TGTGCCAGCAGCCCTCAAACAGGGGCCACCGGGGAGCTGTTTTTT. Protein sequence: CASSPQTGATGELFF.

The chain uses TRBV7-8 and TRBJ2-7, with D tentatively TRBD1 (5 bases). Germline V gene sequence: CDR1 SGHVS, CDR2 FQNEAQ. The CDR3 consists of 13 residues. V was clipped by 3 bases and J by 3 bases, with 9 bases between them. CDR3 nucleotide sequence: TGTGCCAGCAGCTTCAGGGAAGGCTACGAGCAGTACTTC. This sequence encodes CASSFREGYEQYF. The whole variable domain, filled in from reference TRBV7-8 and TRBJ2-7, reads GAGVSQSPRYKVAKRGQDVALRCDPISGHVSLFWYQQALGQGPEFLTYFQNEAQLDKSGLPSDRFFAERPEGSVSTLKIQRTQQEDSAVYLCASSFREGYEQYFGPGTRLTVT.

The CDR3 sequence is CASSLVREKLFF. In nucleotides, the CDR3 is TGTGCCAGCAGCTTAGTTCGTGAAAAACTGTTTTTT. The J gene is TRBJ1-4, the V gene TRBV7-9; D gene uncertain. V was pared by 1 base and J by 7 bases, with 4 bases between. The CDR3 has 12 residues. Per the germline V gene, CDR1 is SEHNR and CDR2 is FQNEAQ (reference sequence).

The chain is built from TRBV7-2 and TRBJ1-1; D ambiguous. Germline assignment: CDR1 SGHTA and CDR2 FQGNSA. V was pared by 5 bases and J by 4 bases, with 11 bases between. CDR3 length: 13 residues. This CDR3 is CASSLGFGTEAFF. CDR3 in DNA: TGTGCCAGCAGCCTTGGTTTCGGCACTGAAGCTTTCTTT.

The V and J genes are TRBV4-2 and TRBJ2-5, with a weak D call TRBD1 (6 bases). The CDR3 length is 15 residues. From germline, CDR1 is LGHNA and CDR2 YNFKEQ. V dropped 5 bases and J dropped 3 bases, with 16 bases sitting between them. The CDR3 loop reads CASSSRRDKEETQYF. CDR3 nucleotide sequence: TGTGCCAGCAGCTCTCGCCGGGACAAAGAAGAGACCCAGTACTTC.

This clone was counted a single time. The chain employs TRBV11-2 and TRBJ2-3, with a weak D call TRBD2 (6 bases). The CDR3 loop spans 14 amino acids. Between the trimmed V and J ends, which lost 5 bases and 1 base, there was a span of 10 bases. CDR1 and CDR2 (germline): SGHAT, FQNNGV. The CDR3: CASSPQRGTDTQYF. In DNA, the CDR3 is TGTGCCAGCAGCCCGCAGCGGGGCACAGATACGCAGTATTTT.

In the case of this clone: Sequence at one end of the junction differs from germline and may be a read error. The rearrangement links TRBV7-8 to TRBJ2-2; 8 positions match TRBD1. This CDR3 is built from 16 residues. Germline V gives CDR1 SGHVS, CDR2 FQNEAQ. The CDR3 spells CASSLATGVNHGELFF. The CDR3 DNA reads as TGTGCCAGCAGCCTAGCGACAGGGGTGAATCACGGGGAGCTGTTTTTT.

The chain joins TRBV10-1 to TRBJ2-1, with TRBD2 matching 10 bases. The CDR3 totals 16 residues. V was pared by 6 bases and J by 5 bases, with 10 bases of the junction left unmatched. Germline assignment: CDR1 WNHNN and CDR2 SYGVQD (reference sequence). In DNA, the CDR3 is TGCGCCAGCAGCTCTAGCGGGGGCCGGCATAACAATGAGCAGTTCTTC. As protein: CASSSSGGRHNNEQFF.

This clone was detected once. V is TRBV27 and J is TRBJ2-2; 7 nucleotides align to TRBD1. The germline V gene encodes CDR1 MNHEY and CDR2 SMNVEV (reference sequence). This CDR3 has 19 residues. With 3 bases clipped from V and 0 bases from J, the junction kept 13 bases outside the gene matches. The CDR3 coding sequence is TGTGCCAGCAGTTTTTCGGTTACCCGGACAGGACCGAACACCGGGGAGCTGTTTTTT. Its protein product is CASSFSVTRTGPNTGELFF.

This chain joins TRBV9 and TRBJ2-1; 8 bases are shared with TRBD2. After removal of 0 bases from V and 9 bases from J, the junction contained 8 bases not matched to a gene. The CDR3 has 15 residues. From germline, CDR1 is SGDLS and CDR2 YYNGEE. CDR3 protein: CASSVAIAGSAEQFF. The CDR3 DNA is TGTGCCAGCAGCGTAGCGATAGCGGGAAGCGCTGAGCAGTTCTTC.

Note on this clone: In the same sample, other DNA sequences code for this CDR3. Written as DNA, the CDR3 is TGTGCCTGGAGTGTGGGTGGGGCGACAGATACGCAGTATTTT. Translation: CAWSVGGATDTQYF. The V and J genes are TRBV30 and TRBJ2-3; D is perhaps TRBD1 (5 bases). The CDR3 length is 14 residues. The V and J ends lost 0 bases and 3 bases respectively, with 10 bases between them. Germline V gives CDR1 GTSNPN, CDR2 SVGIG (reference sequence). The variable domain in full, with the rest retrieved from reference TRBV30 and TRBJ2-3, is SQTIHQWPATLVQPVGSPLSLECTVEGTSNPNLYWYRQAAGRGLQLLFYSVGIGQISSEVPQNLSASRPQDRQFILSSKKLLLSDSGFYLCAWSVGGATDTQYFGPGTRLTVL.

The genes are TRBV27 and TRBJ2-1; 12 bases are a match to TRBD2. This CDR3 is 17 amino acids long. The junction had 11 bases not matched to a gene; V was cut back by 1 base and J by 10 bases. CDR1 and CDR2 (germline): MNHEY, SMNVEV (reference sequence). The CDR3 loop reads CASSLLSPSGRAREQFF. As DNA, the CDR3 is TGTGCCAGCAGTTTATTGTCGCCTAGCGGGAGGGCCCGCGAGCAGTTCTTC.

V usage is TRBV9 and J usage is TRBJ2-5; D is unclear. CDR1 and CDR2 (germline): SGDLS, YYNGEE. The CDR3 runs 15 residues. V lost 0 bases and J lost 5, with 14 bases in between. This CDR3 reads CASSVGASWVETQYF. The CDR3 DNA reads TGTGCCAGCAGCGTAGGAGCGTCTTGGGTGGAGACCCAGTACTTC.

The chain uses TRBV7-3 and TRBJ2-3; 7 bases agree with TRBD2. Germline CDR1 SGHTA, CDR2 FQGTGA. CDR3 length: 17 amino acids. V gave up 1 base and J gave up 2 bases; unmatched junction bases: 9. The CDR3 here is CASSLKTRAGDTDTQYF. The CDR3 region has the DNA TGTGCCAGCAGCTTAAAAACCCGGGCGGGAGACACAGATACGCAGTATTTT.

This chain links TRBV2 with TRBJ1-2; 8 bases are a match to TRBD1. The CDR3 sequence is 17 residues long. CDR1 and CDR2 from the germline V gene are SNHLY and FYNNEI. Germline trimming cut 6 bases from V and 3 bases from J; bases unmatched to any gene: 15. Here the CDR3 reads CASSVETGESEYYGYTF. The DNA for the CDR3 is TGTGCCAGCAGCGTCGAGACAGGGGAGTCGGAGTACTATGGCTACACCTTC.

This clone was observed a handful of times. The CDR3 reads CSGGQGGTEAFF. CDR3 nucleotides: TGCAGCGGCGGACAGGGAGGCACTGAAGCTTTCTTT. The rearrangement links TRBV29-1 to TRBJ1-1, with TRBD1 matching over 8 bases. Germline loops: CDR1 SQVTM, CDR2 ANQGSEA. This CDR3 has 12 amino acids. V shed 7 bases, J shed 4 bases, and the junction held 5 bases outside the gene matches.

This sequence joins TRBV7-8 and TRBJ2-1; 9 bases match TRBD1. The germline CDR1 and CDR2 sequences are SGHVS and FQNEAQ. Trimming cost V 5 bases and J 10 bases; bases outside gene matches: 12. This CDR3 is 15 amino acids long. The CDR3: CASSARRDRVLEQFF. DNA of the CDR3: TGTGCCAGCAGCGCCCGACGGGACAGGGTATTGGAGCAGTTCTTC.

The chain is built from TRBV7-3 and TRBJ2-1; TRBD1 might be the D (6 bases). Germline loops: CDR1 SGHTA, CDR2 FQGTGA. Trimming stripped 4 bases from V and 1 base from J, with 8 bases between. The CDR3 has 14 residues. CDR3 in amino acids: CASSSGASYNEQFF. CDR3 coding DNA: TGTGCCAGCAGCTCAGGGGCATCCTACAATGAGCAGTTCTTC. Together with reference TRBV7-3 and TRBJ2-1, the CDR3 gives the full variable domain: GAGVSQTPSNKVTEKGKYVELRCDPISGHTALYWYRQSLGQGPEFLIYFQGTGAADDSGLPNDRFFAVRPEGSVSTLKIQRTERGDSAVYLCASSSGASYNEQFFGPGTRLTVL.

The chain recombines TRBV7-2 with TRBJ2-2; tentative D call: TRBD2 (6 bases). The CDR3 consists of 15 residues. V was shortened by 5 bases and J by 6 bases, with 16 bases between the two germline ends. CDR1 SGHTA and CDR2 FQGNSA come from the germline V gene. DNA for the CDR3: TGTGCCAGCAGCATGACTAGGGAGAGCTCCGGGGAGCTGTTTTTT. Translating it yields CASSMTRESSGELFF.